This T cell receptor (beta chain) was sequenced during a study of PD-L1 blockade in urothelial cancer. Generated by immunoSEQ multiplex PCR, the TCRdb table keeps only in-frame clones and is missing some. The sample contains some 110,000 clones, roughly 90% of which appear only once. The time point denotes: peripheral blood 6 weeks after treatment start. Each patient presented with locally advanced or metastatic urothelial carcinoma. This clonotype was sampled from a man in his fifties or sixties with urothelial cancer. Sample: PBMCs, taken around atezolizumab (anti-PD-L1) treatment.

This CDR3 is CASSPESGDTQYF. The CDR3 DNA sequence: TGTGCCAGCAGCCCCGAGTCGGGGGATACGCAGTATTTT. This rearrangement joins TRBV6-5 to TRBJ2-3, with D possibly TRBD2 on 5 matching bases. Trimming shortened V by 6 bases and J by 6 bases, and 13 bases separated the two germline ends. CDR1 and CDR2 from the germline V gene are MNHEY and SVGAGI. The CDR3 extends over 13 amino acids.